The rows below give T cell receptor beta chains drawn from one sample of a study of T cell responses to AZD1222 COVID-19 vaccine. Profiling relied on immunoSEQ multiplex PCR, and the TCRdb table lists in-frame clones only, not all of them. The sample has about 49,000 clones; over 65% are singletons. Sequenced here: peripheral blood, sampled on day 0 of AZD1222 vaccination. The receptors derive from an adult in good health. Both conserved end residues are part of each CDR3. Each record gives: clone size, D gene, V gene, J gene, CDR3 length, CDR3 protein, CDR3 DNA. D genes are given only for firm matches. Not every row has a clone size; where given, it reads once, few, many or a size class.

>.|.|TRBV6-5|TRBJ1-4|13
CASMGGSNEKLFF
TGTGCCAGCATGGGTGGGTCTAATGAAAAACTGTTTTTT
>.|.|TRBV23-1|TRBJ2-2|15
CASSQIARRTGELFF
TGCGCCAGCAGCCAAATTGCTCGACGGACCGGGGAGCTGTTTTTT
>.|.|TRBV24-1|TRBJ1-2|14
CATSATGGENGYTF
TGTGCCACCAGCGCTACAGGTGGAGAAAATGGCTACACCTTC
>few|TRBD1|TRBV9|TRBJ1-1|14
CASSAGTGNTEAFF
TGTGCCAGCAGCGCAGGGACAGGGAACACTGAAGCTTTCTTT
>.|.|TRBV3-1/TRBV3-2|TRBJ1-2|14
CASSQDTGIYGYTF
TGTGCCAGCAGCCAAGACACAGGGATATATGGCTACACCTTC
>.|.|TRBV18|TRBJ1-4|14
CASAPREANEKLFF
TGTGCCAGCGCCCCCAGGGAGGCTAATGAAAAACTGTTTTTT
>.|.|TRBV7-3|TRBJ2-3|15
CASSPRGRAGNTQYF
TGTGCCAGCAGCCCAAGGGGGAGGGCCGGAAATACGCAGTATTTT
>.|TRBD2|TRBV12-3/TRBV12-4|TRBJ2-1|12
CASTFREAPRFF
TGTGCCAGCACCTTCCGGGAGGCCCCACGGTTCTTC
>once|TRBD1|TRBV28|TRBJ1-2|13
CASSRQGADSYTF
TGTGCCAGCAGTAGGCAGGGGGCTGATAGCTACACCTTC
>.|TRBD2|TRBV27|TRBJ2-1|15
CASSLSSGGGNEQFF
TGTGCCAGCAGTTTATCGTCGGGGGGAGGCAATGAGCAGTTCTTC
>.|.|TRBV19|TRBJ2-2|14
CASSTDWYTGELFF
TGTGCCAGTAGTACCGACTGGTACACCGGGGAGCTGTTTTTT
>.|TRBD2|TRBV24-1|TRBJ2-3|16
CATSVPAGGRTDTQYF
TGTGCCACCAGTGTACCAGCGGGGGGCCGCACAGATACGCAGTATTTT
>.|.|TRBV7-6|TRBJ2-5|14
CASSFGDGEETQYF
TGTGCCAGCAGCTTTGGGGACGGGGAAGAGACCCAGTACTTC
>.|.|TRBV19|TRBJ1-1|15
CASSIKTGRNTEAFF
TGTGCCAGTAGTATAAAGACCGGGAGGAACACTGAAGCTTTCTTT
>.|.|TRBV15|TRBJ1-1|14
CATSRDRVNTEAFF
TGTGCCACCAGCAGAGATAGGGTAAACACTGAAGCTTTCTTT
>.|.|TRBV6-1|TRBJ2-3|15
CASSDRGVVSDTQYF
TGTGCCAGCAGTGATCGGGGTGTGGTTTCAGATACGCAGTATTTT
>.|.|TRBV19|TRBJ2-5|16
CASSILGGNFQETQYF
TGTGCCAGTAGTATCCTAGGGGGGAACTTCCAAGAGACCCAGTACTTC
>few|.|TRBV5-1|TRBJ2-5|15
CASSRGPAAVETQYF
TGCGCCAGCAGCCGTGGTCCCGCGGCGGTTGAGACCCAGTACTTC